These T cell receptor beta chains were read from a single sample in a study of blood T cell repertoires in COVID-19. Assay: immunoSEQ multiplex PCR; the TCRdb copy retains only in-frame clones and omits some. The sample yields a few hundred thousand clones, approximately 87% seen once. Source material: PBMCs or T cells enriched from blood (not recorded which). The receptors come from a woman aged 45-65 years who had recovered from COVID-19. The CDR3 runs from the conserved cysteine through the conserved F or W. A D gene is named only where the DNA matches it firmly. Rows may omit the clone size; those that give it use once, few, many or a size class.

V gene: TRBV6-5; D gene: TRBD1; J gene: TRBJ1-1; clone size: NA; CDR3 protein: CASRAVQGEAFF; CDR3 DNA: TGTGCCAGCAGAGCCGTACAGGGGGAAGCTTTCTTT
V gene: TRBV27; D gene: TRBD1; J gene: TRBJ1-3; clone size: NA; CDR3 protein: CASSSWDRALRGTIYF; CDR3 DNA: TGTGCCAGCAGTTCGTGGGACAGGGCCTTAAGGGGCACCATATATTTT
V gene: TRBV7-2; D gene: TRBD1; J gene: TRBJ1-1; clone size: NA; CDR3 protein: CASSFRDRAGTEAFF; CDR3 DNA: TGTGCCAGCAGCTTCCGGGACAGGGCTGGCACTGAAGCTTTCTTT
V gene: TRBV7-9; D gene: NA; J gene: TRBJ2-2; clone size: NA; CDR3 protein: CASSPPSSGAGELFF; CDR3 DNA: TGTGCCAGCAGCCCTCCCTCCTCGGGGGCCGGGGAGCTGTTTTTT
V gene: TRBV7-2; D gene: TRBD1; J gene: TRBJ1-1; clone size: NA; CDR3 protein: CASSPTRGPGEAFF; CDR3 DNA: TGTGCCAGCAGTCCCACGAGGGGGCCCGGTGAAGCTTTCTTT
V gene: TRBV19; D gene: NA; J gene: TRBJ1-1; clone size: NA; CDR3 protein: CASSTQMNTEAFF; CDR3 DNA: TGTGCCAGTAGTACACAGATGAACACTGAAGCTTTCTTT
V gene: TRBV19; D gene: NA; J gene: TRBJ1-1; clone size: NA; CDR3 protein: CASSMREATEAFF; CDR3 DNA: TGTGCCAGTAGTATGAGGGAGGCCACTGAAGCTTTCTTT
V gene: TRBV27; D gene: NA; J gene: TRBJ1-2; clone size: once; CDR3 protein: CASSPLEDGLYGYTF; CDR3 DNA: TGTGCCAGCAGTCCTCTTGAGGACGGACTCTATGGCTACACCTTC
V gene: TRBV3-1/TRBV3-2; D gene: NA; J gene: TRBJ1-2; clone size: NA; CDR3 protein: CASSQDPSFRGNYGYTF; CDR3 DNA: TGTGCCAGCAGCCAAGATCCCTCTTTCAGGGGTAACTATGGCTACACCTTC
V gene: TRBV19; D gene: NA; J gene: TRBJ1-6; clone size: NA; CDR3 protein: CASSHTGGMKNSPLHF; CDR3 DNA: TGTGCCAGTAGTCACACCGGGGGGATGAAAAATTCACCCCTCCACTTT
V gene: TRBV28; D gene: NA; J gene: TRBJ1-1; clone size: NA; CDR3 protein: CASRGGTVNTEAFF; CDR3 DNA: TGTGCCAGCAGGGGCGGGACGGTAAACACTGAAGCTTTCTTT
V gene: TRBV9; D gene: TRBD1; J gene: TRBJ1-1; clone size: once; CDR3 protein: CASSGGGQGAAEAFF; CDR3 DNA: TGTGCCAGCAGCGGAGGGGGGCAGGGGGCCGCTGAAGCTTTCTTT
V gene: TRBV7-2; D gene: NA; J gene: TRBJ1-2; clone size: NA; CDR3 protein: CAWPSRGDYGYTF; CDR3 DNA: TGTGCTTGGCCGAGCAGGGGAGACTATGGCTACACCTTC
V gene: TRBV5-5; D gene: NA; J gene: TRBJ2-5; clone size: NA; CDR3 protein: CASSVEQRVETQYF; CDR3 DNA: TGTGCCAGCAGCGTTGAACAGCGGGTAGAGACCCAGTACTTC
V gene: TRBV7-7; D gene: NA; J gene: TRBJ2-5; clone size: once; CDR3 protein: CASSTRDLGETQYF; CDR3 DNA: TGTGCTAGCAGCACCCGGGATTTAGGAGAGACCCAGTACTTC
V gene: TRBV28; D gene: NA; J gene: TRBJ2-7; clone size: NA; CDR3 protein: CASSPVEDPSYEQYF; CDR3 DNA: TGTGCCAGCAGCCCCGTGGAGGACCCATCCTACGAGCAGTACTTC
V gene: TRBV9; D gene: NA; J gene: TRBJ1-3; clone size: NA; CDR3 protein: CASSARDFGNTIYF; CDR3 DNA: TGTGCCAGCAGCGCGCGGGACTTTGGAAACACCATATATTTT
V gene: TRBV3-1/TRBV3-2; D gene: NA; J gene: TRBJ1-1; clone size: NA; CDR3 protein: CATSKLMNTEAFF; CDR3 DNA: TGTGCCACCAGTAAACTGATGAACACTGAAGCTTTCTTT
V gene: TRBV19; D gene: NA; J gene: TRBJ2-1; clone size: NA; CDR3 protein: CASSPGTLRNEQFF; CDR3 DNA: TGTGCCAGTAGTCCCGGGACTTTGAGAAATGAGCAGTTCTTC
V gene: TRBV6-4; D gene: NA; J gene: TRBJ1-5; clone size: NA; CDR3 protein: CASTGNCHF; CDR3 DNA: TGTGCCAGCACCGGGAACTGTCATTTT
V gene: TRBV5-1; D gene: NA; J gene: TRBJ2-2; clone size: NA; CDR3 protein: CASSSGAENTGELFF; CDR3 DNA: TGCGCCAGCAGTTCAGGGGCGGAAAACACCGGGGAGCTGTTTTTT
V gene: TRBV6-4; D gene: NA; J gene: TRBJ1-2; clone size: NA; CDR3 protein: CASSDSFGGYTF; CDR3 DNA: TGTGCCAGCAGTGACTCGTTTGGCGGCTACACCTTC
V gene: TRBV7-9; D gene: NA; J gene: TRBJ2-1; clone size: NA; CDR3 protein: CAGRGTVYNEQFF; CDR3 DNA: TGTGCCGGGCGGGGAACGGTATACAATGAGCAGTTCTTC
V gene: TRBV23-1; D gene: NA; J gene: TRBJ1-6; clone size: once; CDR3 protein: CASSQEEPHFGPPLHF; CDR3 DNA: TGCGCCAGCAGTCAGGAGGAACCCCACTTTGGTCCACCCCTCCACTTT
V gene: TRBV4-1; D gene: NA; J gene: TRBJ1-1; clone size: NA; CDR3 protein: CASSLGRGTEAFF; CDR3 DNA: TGCGCCAGCAGTCTCGGGAGGGGGACTGAAGCTTTCTTT
V gene: TRBV5-1; D gene: NA; J gene: TRBJ1-6; clone size: NA; CDR3 protein: CASSLANRERSPLHF; CDR3 DNA: TGCGCCAGCAGCTTGGCGAACAGGGAGAGGTCACCCCTCCACTTT
V gene: TRBV9; D gene: NA; J gene: TRBJ2-6; clone size: NA; CDR3 protein: CASSPRIEGAGANVLTF; CDR3 DNA: TGTGCCAGCAGCCCGAGAATCGAGGGGGCTGGGGCCAACGTCCTGACTTTC
V gene: TRBV28; D gene: TRBD1; J gene: TRBJ1-5; clone size: NA; CDR3 protein: CASRKTGGRSNQPQHF; CDR3 DNA: TGTGCCAGCAGGAAGACAGGGGGCCGGAGCAATCAGCCCCAGCATTTT
V gene: TRBV6-2/TRBV6-3; D gene: TRBD2; J gene: TRBJ2-4; clone size: NA; CDR3 protein: CASSFPGGKNIQYF; CDR3 DNA: TGTGCCAGCAGTTTCCCGGGAGGCAAAAACATTCAGTACTTC
V gene: TRBV7-9; D gene: NA; J gene: TRBJ1-1; clone size: once; CDR3 protein: CASSSQTGWTEAFF; CDR3 DNA: TGTGCCAGCAGCTCTCAGACAGGATGGACTGAAGCTTTCTTT
V gene: TRBV4-3; D gene: NA; J gene: TRBJ2-1; clone size: NA; CDR3 protein: CASSQLYGVSSYNEQFF; CDR3 DNA: TGCGCCAGCAGCCAATTGTACGGGGTGAGCTCCTACAATGAGCAGTTCTTC
V gene: TRBV4-2; D gene: NA; J gene: TRBJ1-1; clone size: NA; CDR3 protein: CASSQDPAVNMNTEAFF; CDR3 DNA: TGTGCCAGCAGCCAAGATCCCGCAGTTAATATGAACACTGAAGCTTTCTTT
V gene: TRBV7-8; D gene: TRBD1; J gene: TRBJ1-5; clone size: once; CDR3 protein: CASDRQGSNQPQHF; CDR3 DNA: TGTGCCAGCGATCGACAGGGAAGCAATCAGCCCCAGCATTTT
V gene: TRBV4-1; D gene: NA; J gene: TRBJ1-6; clone size: NA; CDR3 protein: CASSRDNNSPLHF; CDR3 DNA: TGCGCCAGCAGTAGGGACAATAATTCACCCCTCCACTTT
V gene: TRBV19; D gene: TRBD1; J gene: TRBJ1-4; clone size: NA; CDR3 protein: CASSMPGGDEKLFF; CDR3 DNA: TGTGCCAGTAGTATGCCAGGGGGAGATGAAAAACTGTTTTTT
V gene: TRBV5-1; D gene: TRBD1; J gene: TRBJ1-6; clone size: NA; CDR3 protein: CASSLGTGTDSPLHF; CDR3 DNA: TGCGCCAGCAGCTTGGGGACAGGGACTGATTCACCCCTCCACTTT
V gene: TRBV10-3; D gene: NA; J gene: TRBJ2-2; clone size: NA; CDR3 protein: CAIGQGPNTGELFF; CDR3 DNA: TGTGCCATCGGCCAGGGCCCGAACACCGGGGAGCTGTTTTTT
V gene: TRBV10-3; D gene: NA; J gene: TRBJ2-7; clone size: NA; CDR3 protein: CAITGEGSREQYF; CDR3 DNA: TGTGCCATCACCGGGGAAGGGTCCCGCGAGCAGTACTTC
V gene: TRBV4-1; D gene: TRBD2; J gene: TRBJ2-1; clone size: NA; CDR3 protein: CASSQDLGGATEQFF; CDR3 DNA: TGCGCCAGCAGCCAAGATCTCGGGGGGGCCACGGAGCAGTTCTTC
V gene: TRBV10-3; D gene: NA; J gene: TRBJ1-2; clone size: NA; CDR3 protein: CAISGGLDTLSSAYTF; CDR3 DNA: TGTGCCATCAGTGGGGGGCTGGACACCTTGAGTTCGGCCTACACCTTC
V gene: TRBV4-2; D gene: TRBD2; J gene: TRBJ2-1; clone size: NA; CDR3 protein: CASSPETSGGAADEQFF; CDR3 DNA: TGTGCCAGCAGCCCGGAGACTAGCGGGGGGGCCGCGGATGAGCAGTTCTTC
V gene: TRBV7-2; D gene: NA; J gene: TRBJ1-5; clone size: NA; CDR3 protein: CASSLRGRASNQPQHF; CDR3 DNA: TGTGCCAGCAGCTTGCGGGGACGGGCAAGCAATCAGCCCCAGCATTTT
V gene: TRBV21-1; D gene: NA; J gene: TRBJ2-7; clone size: many; CDR3 protein: CASSAEDRAYEQYF; CDR3 DNA: TGTGCCAGCAGCGCAGAGGACAGAGCCTACGAGCAGTACTTC
V gene: TRBV4-1; D gene: NA; J gene: TRBJ2-3; clone size: NA; CDR3 protein: CASSQANTDTQYF; CDR3 DNA: TGCGCCAGCAGCCAGGCAAACACAGATACGCAGTATTTT
V gene: TRBV4-3; D gene: TRBD1; J gene: TRBJ1-2; clone size: once; CDR3 protein: CASSRARGAYGYTF; CDR3 DNA: TGCGCCAGCAGCCGAGCCAGGGGGGCCTATGGCTACACCTTC
V gene: TRBV7-9; D gene: TRBD1; J gene: TRBJ1-6; clone size: NA; CDR3 protein: CASSRTGNSPLHF; CDR3 DNA: TGTGCCAGCAGCCGGACAGGGAATTCACCCCTCCACTTT
V gene: TRBV19; D gene: TRBD1; J gene: TRBJ2-5; clone size: NA; CDR3 protein: CASTTGTGIRETQYF; CDR3 DNA: TGTGCCAGCACCACCGGGACAGGAATCCGAGAGACCCAGTACTTC
V gene: TRBV5-1; D gene: TRBD1; J gene: TRBJ1-4; clone size: NA; CDR3 protein: CASSQRQGREEKLFF; CDR3 DNA: TGCGCCAGCAGCCAAAGACAGGGTCGGGAAGAAAAACTGTTTTTT
V gene: TRBV7-9; D gene: NA; J gene: TRBJ2-1; clone size: NA; CDR3 protein: CASSPQTASTENYNEQFF; CDR3 DNA: TGTGCCAGCAGCCCCCAGACAGCCAGCACCGAAAACTACAATGAGCAGTTCTTC
V gene: TRBV19; D gene: TRBD2; J gene: TRBJ2-7; clone size: many; CDR3 protein: CASSSHGLAGDSYEQYF; CDR3 DNA: TGTGCCAGTAGTTCCCACGGACTAGCGGGTGACTCCTACGAGCAGTACTTC
V gene: TRBV6-5; D gene: NA; J gene: TRBJ2-4; clone size: NA; CDR3 protein: CAIRRADKNIQYF; CDR3 DNA: TGTGCCATTAGGAGGGCGGACAAAAACATTCAGTACTTC
V gene: TRBV2; D gene: NA; J gene: TRBJ1-6; clone size: NA; CDR3 protein: CASSERANNSPLHF; CDR3 DNA: TGTGCCAGCAGTGAGAGGGCAAATAATTCACCCCTCCACTTT
V gene: TRBV5-1; D gene: TRBD1; J gene: TRBJ1-1; clone size: NA; CDR3 protein: CASSLVGTGRNTEAFF; CDR3 DNA: TGCGCCAGCAGCTTGGTAGGGACAGGGAGGAACACTGAAGCTTTCTTT
V gene: TRBV7-6; D gene: TRBD1; J gene: TRBJ1-4; clone size: NA; CDR3 protein: CASSLTGTANEKLFF; CDR3 DNA: TGTGCCAGCAGCTTGACCGGGACAGCTAATGAAAAACTGTTTTTT
V gene: TRBV19; D gene: TRBD2; J gene: TRBJ2-7; clone size: NA; CDR3 protein: CASSPSTSPGSEQYF; CDR3 DNA: TGTGCCAGTAGTCCGTCGACTAGCCCGGGGAGCGAGCAGTACTTC